This is a list of T cell receptor beta chains from one sample in a study of CD8 T cells in ankylosing spondylitis. One entry per CDR3 protein, called by TCRdb with MiXCR from the 5' RACE reads. This sample carries a few hundred thousand distinct CDR3 sequences, roughly 6.6% of them seen once, and the ten largest clones take approximately 15%. Sequencing input: blood, either unsorted or a sorted T cell fraction (not recorded which). Receptor source: a male donor with ankylosing spondylitis. Each CDR3 is given with its conserved first and last residue. The D gene is left open where the match is weak. Expanded clones get a size class; other rows say once, few or many, or leave the size out.

17	TRBV5-4	-	many	TRBJ1-6	TGTGCCAGCAGCTTGGATGGCATTAGCTCCTATAATTCACCCCTCCACTTT	CASSLDGISSYNSPLHF
11	TRBV10-3	-	many	TRBJ1-1	TGTGCCATCAAGGCAAACACTGAAGCTTTCTTT	CAIKANTEAFF
14	TRBV24-1	-	many	TRBJ2-3	TGTGCCACCAGTGATGGCGAAACGGGAGATACGCAGTATTTT	CATSDGETGDTQYF
17	TRBV7-9	-	many	TRBJ1-2	TGTGCCAGCAGCTCCACATTTCCGGCAGGGGACAAGTATGGCTACACCTTC	CASSSTFPAGDKYGYTF
14	TRBV20-1	-	many	TRBJ2-2	TGCAGTGCTTTCCGGGACAAGAACACCGGGGAGCTGTTTTTT	CSAFRDKNTGELFF
15	TRBV19	-	-	TRBJ2-1	TGTGCCAGTACGCTTCGGGGTAGCGGCAACAATGAGCAGTTCTTC	CASTLRGSGNNEQFF
14	TRBV24-1	-	-	TRBJ2-1	TGTGCCACCAGTGATTTGGGGGCCTACAATGAGCAGTTCTTC	CATSDLGAYNEQFF
13	TRBV7-6	TRBD1	few	TRBJ2-5	TGTGCCACTCTGGACAGGGGGCAAGAGACCCAGTACTTC	CATLDRGQETQYF
18	TRBV15	TRBD2	many	TRBJ2-1	TGTGCCACCAGCAGAGATTGGGGGACTAGCGGGACCTACAATGAGCAGTTCTTC	CATSRDWGTSGTYNEQFF
13	TRBV20-1	TRBD1	many	TRBJ2-7	TGCAGTGCGCAACAGGGGGCGCCATACGAGCAGTACTTC	CSAQQGAPYEQYF
15	TRBV20-1	-	few	TRBJ2-3	TGCAGTGCTAGAGAGGCAGGGACAAGCACAGATACGCAGTATTTT	CSAREAGTSTDTQYF
15	TRBV2	TRBD1	-	TRBJ1-5	TGTGCCAGCAGTGACGGGACAGTCCTGGGTCAGCCCCAGCATTTT	CASSDGTVLGQPQHF
16	TRBV7-8	-	-	TRBJ1-2	TGTGCCAGCAGCACGGGTAGGGGCCACCTGGTCTATGGCTACACCTTC	CASSTGRGHLVYGYTF
15	TRBV27	-	many	TRBJ1-1	TGTGCCAGCAGTTTATCGGCCGGCGGCAACACTGAAGCTTTCTTT	CASSLSAGGNTEAFF
20	TRBV5-4	-	many	TRBJ2-1	TGTGCCAGCAGCTTGGATTGGGCAGGGCAAGAGGGGAACTCCTACAATGAGCAGTTCTTC	CASSLDWAGQEGNSYNEQFF
14	TRBV20-1	-	-	TRBJ2-2	TGCAGTACCGGAGGAGGGCCCAACACCGGGGAGCTGTTTTTT	CSTGGGPNTGELFF
12	TRBV7-9	TRBD1	many	TRBJ1-1	TGTGCCAGCAGCCTCGGACAGGGAGAAGCTTTCTTT	CASSLGQGEAFF
15	TRBV9	TRBD1	many	TRBJ2-7	TGTGCCAGCAGCGTAGAGGGACAGGGGGCAGACGAGCAGTACTTC	CASSVEGQGADEQYF